These 18 T cell receptor beta chains were sequenced from one sample in a study of graft-versus-host responses after intestinal transplantation. Sequencing was performed with immunoSEQ multiplex PCR; in TCRdb, only in-frame clones are kept and a portion is missing. Of 15,000 to 20,000 clones in the sample, roughly nine tenths were seen once. Sequences were derived from bone marrow, sampled 120 to 130 days after transplant. Receptor source: a human patient who received an intestinal transplant, so some T cells may come from the graft donor.

The chain joins TRBV7-3 to TRBJ2-1; D possibly corresponds to TRBD1 (5 bases). The CDR3 is 14 amino acids. V gave up 5 bases and J gave up 0 bases, with 8 bases separating them. Germline-derived CDR1 and CDR2 are SGHTA and FQGTGA. The CDR3 DNA reads TGTGCCAGCAGCGCTCAGGGCTCCTACAATGAGCAGTTCTTC. Translating gives CASSAQGSYNEQFF.

The gene calls are TRBV11-2 and TRBJ1-1; D is perhaps TRBD1 (5 bases). This CDR3 is 16 amino acids long. The germline V gene encodes CDR1 SGHAT and CDR2 FQNNGV. V lost 5 bases and J 0 bases, leaving 16 bases between the germline ends. This CDR3 reads CASSPWGGSVNTEAFF. In nucleotides, the CDR3 is TGTGCCAGCAGCCCCTGGGGCGGCAGTGTGAACACTGAAGCTTTCTTT.

This CDR3 reads CASSPPPEYPRNYGYTF. CDR3 in DNA: TGTGCCAGCTCACCACCCCCCGAGTACCCGAGGAACTATGGCTACACCTTC. This chain links TRBV18 with TRBJ1-2; D gene unclear. The V gene's germline CDR1 is KGHSH and CDR2 LQKENI. Trimming cost V 0 bases and J 2 bases, with 16 bases left between them. This CDR3 has 17 residues.

This chain uses TRBV19 with TRBJ1-1; the D gene is possibly TRBD1 (5 bases). CDR1 and CDR2 (germline): LNHDA, SQIVND (reference sequence). CDR3 size: 14 residues. V was clipped by 3 bases and J by 4 bases, with 12 bases between them. The DNA of the CDR3 is TGTGCCAGTAGTATGTGGGGGGTAGGCACTGAAGCTTTCTTT. This codes for CASSMWGVGTEAFF.

This rearrangement joins TRBV11-2 to TRBJ2-5; D gene ambiguous. Germline V lookup: CDR1 SGHAT, CDR2 FQNNGV. V gave up 1 base and J gave up 4 bases, with 16 bases separating them. The CDR3 sequence is 16 residues long. For the CDR3, the DNA is TGTGCCAGCAGCTTAGGGGTGGGCGGTCCGAGAGAGACCCAGTACTTC. It specifies CASSLGVGGPRETQYF.

This clone was seen a handful of times. This rearrangement joins TRBV19 to TRBJ2-7; tentative D call: TRBD2 (6 bases). This CDR3 is 14 amino acids long. Trimming removed 7 bases from V and 2 bases from J, with 15 bases in between. Germline-derived CDR1 and CDR2 are LNHDA and SQIVND (reference sequence). The CDR3 loop reads CASNNGGRTYEQYF. The CDR3 nucleotides read TGTGCCAGTAATAATGGGGGGAGAACCTACGAGCAGTACTTC.

The rearrangement links TRBV20-1 to TRBJ1-2; D perhaps matches TRBD1 (5 bases). This CDR3 spans 10 amino acids. The germline V gene encodes CDR1 DFQATT and CDR2 SNEGSKA (reference sequence). V lost 6 bases and J 7 bases, leaving 9 bases between the germline ends. CDR3 amino acids: CSALGGGYTF. The CDR3 DNA follows: TGCAGTGCCCTTGGGGGTGGCTACACCTTC.

This chain joins TRBV6-4 and TRBJ2-3; 9 bases are a match to TRBD2. The CDR3 has 15 residues. With V trimmed by 4 bases and J by 1 base, 3 bases remained unmatched. Germline V gene lookup returns CDR1 MRHNA and CDR2 SNTAGT. The CDR3 spells CASSVLAGGTDTQYF. The CDR3 nucleotides are TGTGCCAGCAGTGTCTTAGCGGGGGGCACAGATACGCAGTATTTT.

The CDR3 bases are TGTGCCAGCAGCTTAGAACCCTACGAGCAGTACTTC. Amino acids: CASSLEPYEQYF. The chain has TRBV7-9 and TRBJ2-5; the D is unclear. TRBJ2-7 explains the end of the DNA better; the J call may be wrong. This CDR3 has 12 amino acids. Germline loops: CDR1 SEHNR, CDR2 FQNEAQ (reference sequence).

This clone was picked up one time. The V call is TRBV28, the J call TRBJ1-5; D is unclear. Between the trimmed V and J ends, which lost 6 bases and 6 bases, there was a span of 18 bases. The germline CDR1 and CDR2 sequences are MDHEN and SYDVKM. This CDR3 is 15 amino acids long. CDR3 DNA sequence: TGTGCCAGCAGATCGGACTCAACCGGAGGTCAGCCCCAGCATTTT. Protein: CASRSDSTGGQPQHF.

This clone was detected a few times. The V call is TRBV6-6, the J call TRBJ2-5; D is unclear. Germline V gene data show CDR1 as MNHNY and CDR2 as SVGAGI (reference sequence). V was pared by 8 bases and J by 11 bases, with 15 bases between. This CDR3 comprises 11 residues. The CDR3 reads CASASAGKQYF. The CDR3 coding sequence is TGTGCCAGCGCTTCCGCCGGAAAGCAGTACTTC.

This clone was counted once. The chain uses TRBV19 and TRBJ2-7; D is undetermined. The CDR3 has 11 amino acids. V was trimmed by 4 bases and J by 3 bases, leaving 4 bases between them. From germline, CDR1 is LNHDA and CDR2 SQIVND (reference sequence). CDR3 bases: TGTGCCAGTAGTAAAAACTACGAGCAGTACTTC. Translation: CASSKNYEQYF.

The chain combines TRBV6-5 with TRBJ2-3, with TRBD1 as a possible D gene (5 bases). The CDR3 extends over 15 amino acids. Germline V gene lookup returns CDR1 MNHEY and CDR2 SVGAGI. Trimming pared 4 bases from V and 1 base from J, leaving 12 bases between. The CDR3 loop reads CASSWGEGGTDTQYF. The DNA of the CDR3 is TGTGCCAGCAGTTGGGGCGAAGGGGGCACAGATACGCAGTATTTT.

The chain links TRBV5-4 to TRBJ2-7; tentative D call: TRBD2 (6 bases). CDR3 size: 17 residues. Trimming removed 2 bases from V and 0 bases from J, with 18 bases in between. Germline V gene sequence: CDR1 SGHNT, CDR2 YYREEE (reference sequence). In nucleotides, the CDR3 is TGTGCCAGCAGCTTCGGGTTAGGGAGGAGGAGCTCCTACGAGCAGTACTTC. Encoded protein: CASSFGLGRRSSYEQYF.

The V and J genes are TRBV6-1 and TRBJ1-4; 7 bases agree with TRBD1. Unmatched junction bases numbered 7, after V lost 6 bases and J lost 6 bases. The CDR3 loop spans 14 amino acids. Germline assignment: CDR1 MNHNS and CDR2 SASEGT. DNA of the CDR3: TGTGCCAGCAGGACCGGGACAGATCATGAAAAACTGTTTTTT. It codes for CASRTGTDHEKLFF.

The V call is TRBV28, the J call TRBJ1-2; maybe TRBD1 (6 bases). CDR1 and CDR2 from the germline V gene are MDHEN and SYDVKM. This CDR3 has 17 amino acids. The ends were cut back, 0 bases at V and 3 bases at J, with 17 bases in the middle. Here the CDR3 DNA reads TGTGCCAGCAGTTTATGGCTGGGTGCTCACAGGGACTATGGCTACACCTTC. Amino acids: CASSLWLGAHRDYGYTF.

About this clone itself: Mismatch with germline at one junction end may stem from a read error. This chain joins TRBV7-7 and TRBJ2-3, with D possibly TRBD2 on 6 matching bases. Germline lookup yields CDR1 SSHAT and CDR2 FNYEAQ (reference sequence). This CDR3 has 15 amino acids. The CDR3 region is CASSLDPSGTDTQYF. Here the CDR3 DNA reads TGTGCTAGCAGCTTAGATCCTAGCGGCACAGATACGCAGTATTTT.

The J gene is TRBJ2-7, the V gene TRBV10-2; D is perhaps TRBD2 (5 bases). Trimming stripped 9 bases from V and 0 bases from J, with 9 bases between. Germline CDR1 reads WSHSY; CDR2 reads SAAADI. This CDR3 region has 12 residues. The CDR3: CASQADSYEQYF. CDR3 DNA: TGCGCCAGTCAAGCGGACTCCTACGAGCAGTACTTC.